Following are 10 T cell receptor beta chains from one sample sequenced in a study of OX40 agonist ivuxolimab in advanced cancers. Profiling relied on immunoSEQ multiplex PCR, and the TCRdb table lists in-frame clones only, not all of them. There are about 84,000 clones in the sample; approximately 89% occur only once, and approximately 0.2% lies in the top ten. The starting material was CD4+ or CD8+ T cells sorted from blood, obtained in a trial of the OX40 agonist ivuxolimab. The receptors here all came from an adult with an advanced solid tumor such as melanoma, head and neck, liver or kidney cancer.

The chain couples TRBV9 to TRBJ1-5; D possibly corresponds to TRBD1 (5 bases). Trimming shortened V by 3 bases and J by 9 bases, and 16 bases separated the two germline ends. The CDR3 runs 14 residues. Germline loops: CDR1 SGDLS, CDR2 YYNGEE. The CDR3 sequence: CASSAGGRGRPQHF. The CDR3 nucleotides are TGTGCCAGCAGCGCAGGTGGGCGGGGGAGGCCCCAGCATTTT.

The chain couples TRBV14 to TRBJ1-6; D gene uncertain. V was pared by 4 bases and J by 0 bases, with 10 bases between. The CDR3 sequence is 16 residues long. Germline values: CDR1 SGHDN, CDR2 FVKESK. This chain's CDR3 is CASSPLGSSYNSPLHF. In DNA form, the CDR3 reads TGTGCCAGCAGCCCGTTAGGTAGCTCCTATAATTCACCCCTCCACTTT.

The chain uses TRBV5-4 and TRBJ2-1; 7 bases map to TRBD2. The CDR3 covers 16 residues. J was trimmed by 0 bases and V by 0 bases; bases with no gene match: 3. Looked up from germline, CDR1 is SGHNT and CDR2 is YYREEE (reference sequence). The chain's CDR3 is CASSLVAGASYNEQFF. In DNA, the CDR3 is TGTGCCAGCAGCTTGGTGGCGGGAGCCTCCTACAATGAGCAGTTCTTC.

The chain recombines TRBV7-6 with TRBJ2-1, with D maybe TRBD2 (6 bases). V shed 5 bases and J shed 6 bases, with 17 bases lying between them. This CDR3 comprises 15 residues. In germline, CDR1 is SGHVS, CDR2 FNYEAQ. CDR3 bases: TGTGCCAGCAGCCCACAGACGGGGGTGGGCAATGAGCAGTTCTTC. As protein: CASSPQTGVGNEQFF.

J is TRBJ2-2 and V is TRBV7-8, with D possibly TRBD2 on 6 matching bases. The CDR3 consists of 14 residues. V was trimmed by 5 bases and J by 4 bases, leaving 11 bases between them. In germline, CDR1 is SGHVS, CDR2 FQNEAQ. The CDR3 is CASSTSSITGELFF. CDR3 coding DNA: TGTGCCAGCAGCACTAGCTCCATCACCGGGGAGCTGTTTTTT.

This clone was detected only a few times. As DNA, the CDR3 is TGCGCCAGCAGCAAATCCGGGACAGGGGAGGAGGAGCTGTTTTTT. Translating gives CASSKSGTGEEELFF. V is TRBV5-1 and J is TRBJ2-2; 10 positions agree with TRBD1. The CDR3 has 15 amino acids. Trimming removed 4 bases from V and 10 bases from J; junction bases left unmatched: 10. Germline lookup yields CDR1 SGHRS and CDR2 YFSETQ.

The rearrangement joins TRBV10-2 to TRBJ2-2; weak D call: TRBD1 (6 bases). V was clipped by 11 bases and J by 0 bases, with 10 bases between them. Per the germline V gene, CDR1 is WSHSY and CDR2 is SAAADI. The CDR3 consists of 13 residues. In DNA, the CDR3 is TGCGCCCGACAGGAATCGAACACCGGGGAGCTGTTTTTT. This gives the protein CARQESNTGELFF.

The V and J genes are TRBV6-6 and TRBJ1-2; D ambiguous. Germline assignment: CDR1 MNHNY and CDR2 SVGAGI (reference sequence). V lost 4 bases, J lost 4 bases, and 10 bases lay in between. The CDR3 runs to 13 residues. In nucleotides, the CDR3 is TGTGCCAGCAGTTTCGCGGACCGCTATGGCTACACCTTC. It codes for CASSFADRYGYTF.

V gene TRBV27 combines with J gene TRBJ2-7; 11 bases fit TRBD2. The germline V gene has CDR1 MNHEY and CDR2 SMNVEV (reference sequence). The V segment lost 6 bases and the J segment 0 bases; nucleotides outside the gene matches: 4. The CDR3 consists of 15 residues. The CDR3 reads CASRPGLADSYEQYF. CDR3 sequence (DNA): TGTGCCAGCAGGCCGGGACTAGCGGACTCCTACGAGCAGTACTTC.

In this sample, this clone turned up a few times. The chain is built from TRBV5-1 and TRBJ1-1; possible D gene TRBD1, 5 bases. In germline, CDR1 is SGHRS, CDR2 YFSETQ. The CDR3 covers 17 residues. Trimming pared 0 bases from V and 4 bases from J, leaving 19 bases between. CDR3 DNA sequence: TGCGCCAGCAGCTTGGCAGGGAGCGGAGCATTTAGCACTGAAGCTTTCTTT. Translation: CASSLAGSGAFSTEAFF.